The TCR beta chain described here comes from a study of Graves' ophthalmopathy and Graves' hyperthyroidism. Researchers took RNA transcripts and amplified TCR beta CDR3 regions from them. Following a first-round RT-PCR that used HTBI primers, a second-round multiplex PCR was carried out. TCRdb re-analysed the multiplex PCR reads in MiXCR, keeping a single row per CDR3 protein. The sample consists of almost 750,000 distinct CDR3 sequences, 40% of them appearing once. V was shortened by 8 bases and J by 4 bases, with 20 bases between the two germline ends. This CDR3 contains 14 residues. Germline CDR1 is SQVTM and CDR2 is ANQGSEA.

This TCR came from an adult man with Graves' ophthalmopathy. Material for sequencing was peripheral blood. J is TRBJ2-5 and V is TRBV29-1, with D possibly TRBD2 on 5 matching bases. CDR3 in amino acids: CSSYRGGGRETQYF. The CDR3 DNA follows: TGCAGCTCCTACCGTGGAGGAGGTAGAGAGACCCAGTACTTC.